Listed below are T cell receptor beta chains from one sample, sequenced in a study of human T cells and chemical hapten exposure. TCRdb re-analysed the RACE reads in MiXCR, keeping a single row per CDR3 protein. The sample holds around 120,000 distinct CDR3 sequences, about 13% seen once. The material sequenced was whole blood, taken in connection with sensitization to the hapten diphenylcyclopropenone (DPC). All receptors come from a man between 18 and 29 years old with alopecia areata. Some clones in this sample may be carry-over from other donors' samples. Both conserved end residues are part of each CDR3. A D gene is named only where the DNA matches it firmly. The size field is filled for only some rows; it gives once, few, many or a size class.

V	J	size	D	DNA	CDR3
TRBV7-3	TRBJ2-2	few	-	TGTGCCAGCAGCCAGGCCCCAACAGTAGGGAACACCGGGGAGCTGTTTTTT	CASSQAPTVGNTGELFF
TRBV6-4	TRBJ1-6	-	-	TGTGCCAGCAGTGCCCAGTCGTGGAATTCACCCCTCCACTTT	CASSAQSWNSPLHF
TRBV4-3	TRBJ2-3	-	-	TGCGCCAGCAGCCCCGGGGAGTACTCTAGCACAGATACGCAGTATTTT	CASSPGEYSSTDTQYF
TRBV4-1	TRBJ2-1	-	TRBD2	TGCGCCAGCAGCCAGCGGGGGTACAATGAGCAGTTCTTC	CASSQRGYNEQFF
TRBV7-3	TRBJ2-4	few	TRBD1	TGTGCCAGCAGCTTATTGGGGACAGGGTATGGCAAAAACATTCAGTACTTC	CASSLLGTGYGKNIQYF
TRBV18	TRBJ2-6	-	TRBD1	TGTGCCAGCTCACAACAGGGGAATGCTGGGGCCAACGTCCTGACTTTC	CASSQQGNAGANVLTF
TRBV20-1	TRBJ2-3	few	TRBD2	TGCAGTGCTAGAGATCCCAGCGGGGGGGAGGGCACAGATACGCAGTATTTT	CSARDPSGGEGTDTQYF
TRBV28	TRBJ2-7	-	-	TGTGCCAGTACAGGGACGCTAACCTACGAGCAGTACTTC	CASTGTLTYEQYF
TRBV6-6	TRBJ1-2	many	-	TGTGCCAGCAGTTACTTTCCCGTCTATGGCTACACCTTC	CASSYFPVYGYTF
TRBV10-2	TRBJ2-2	once	-	TGCGCCAGCAGTGCGGTACAGGACAGAGTTAGAGACACCGGGGAGCTGTTTTTT	CASSAVQDRVRDTGELFF
TRBV6-4	TRBJ2-1	-	-	TGTGCCAGCAGTGACTCCGGAGAGTTTACCAACAATGAGCAGTTCTTC	CASSDSGEFTNNEQFF
TRBV6-2/TRBV6-3	TRBJ1-4	few	-	TGTGCCAGCAGTTACGTGACGGTGATGGGCGAAAAACTGTTTTTT	CASSYVTVMGEKLFF
TRBV29-1	TRBJ2-1	-	TRBD1	TGCAGCGTTGAGTTGGACAGGGCTAATGAGCAGTTCTTC	CSVELDRANEQFF
TRBV29-1	TRBJ2-3	few	-	TGCAGCACATCACCTAGCACAGATACGCAGTATTTT	CSTSPSTDTQYF
TRBV5-1	TRBJ1-2	many	TRBD1	TGCGCCAGCAGCCTGTGGACAGGGTCTAACTATGGCTACACCTTC	CASSLWTGSNYGYTF
TRBV4-3	TRBJ1-4	many	-	TGCGCCAGCAGCCAAGGGGCCCGCAGGGGCGCAACTAATGAAAAACTGTTTTTT	CASSQGARRGATNEKLFF
TRBV9	TRBJ1-1	-	-	TGTGCCAGCAGTGCCAGGGATACTGAAGCTTTCTTT	CASSARDTEAFF
TRBV27	TRBJ2-5	-	TRBD1	TGTGCCAGCAGTCCGAACCTAAGACAGGGGGTCATCCAAGAGACCCAGTACTTC	CASSPNLRQGVIQETQYF
TRBV6-1	TRBJ2-3	-	TRBD1	TGTGCCAGCAGTGTAGGTGAGGGGACAGGGGCAGATACGCAGTATTTT	CASSVGEGTGADTQYF
TRBV28	TRBJ1-3	-	TRBD1	TGTGCCAGCAATTCGCCGGGACAGGGGACAAACACCATATATTTT	CASNSPGQGTNTIYF
TRBV6-5	TRBJ2-1	few	-	TGTGCCAGCAGTGTAAACTTCCAGGGACCCGGCTACAATGAGCAGTTCTTC	CASSVNFQGPGYNEQFF
TRBV5-4	TRBJ1-2	few	-	TGTGCCAGCAGCCTACGGGGGGGGCTGGGCTATGGCTACACCTTC	CASSLRGGLGYGYTF
TRBV10-1	TRBJ2-1	-	-	TGCGCCAGCAGTGATGAGATCAATGAGCAGTTCTTC	CASSDEINEQFF
TRBV28	TRBJ2-7	-	-	TGTGCCAGCAGCAGACAGTCAAGCTCCTACGAGCAGTACTTC	CASSRQSSSYEQYF